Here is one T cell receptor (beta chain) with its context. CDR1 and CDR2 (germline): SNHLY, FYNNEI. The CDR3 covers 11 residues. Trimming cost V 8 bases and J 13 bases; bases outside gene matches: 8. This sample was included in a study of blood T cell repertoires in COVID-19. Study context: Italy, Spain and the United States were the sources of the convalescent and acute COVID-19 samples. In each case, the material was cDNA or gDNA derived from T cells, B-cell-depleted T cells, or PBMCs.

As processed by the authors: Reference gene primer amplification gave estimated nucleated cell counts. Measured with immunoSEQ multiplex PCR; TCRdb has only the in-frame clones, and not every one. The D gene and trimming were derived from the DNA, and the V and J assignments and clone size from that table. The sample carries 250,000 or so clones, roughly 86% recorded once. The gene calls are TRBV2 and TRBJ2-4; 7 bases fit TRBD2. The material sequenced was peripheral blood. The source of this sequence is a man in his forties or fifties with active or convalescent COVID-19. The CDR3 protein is CASGREEGQYF. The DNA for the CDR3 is TGTGCCAGCGGCCGGGAGGAGGGACAGTACTTC.